The 9 T cell receptor beta chains below were found in one sample sequenced in a study of patients and donors after allogeneic stem cell transplantation. TCRdb passed the RT-PCR reads through MiXCR, listing each CDR3 protein once. The profile shows about 230,000 distinct CDR3 sequences, roughly an eighth of them singletons. Sequenced: blood, either unsorted or a sorted T cell fraction (not recorded which). Receptor source: a human donor who was either an allogeneic HSCT recipient or a stem cell or donor lymphocyte infusion donor (not recorded which). It is not recorded whose cells these are; they may come from a transplant donor.

The chain joins TRBV6-4 to TRBJ2-3, with 8 positions matching TRBD1. The CDR3 consists of 15 residues. CDR1 is MRHNA and CDR2 is SNTAGT in the germline V gene. V lost 3 bases to trimming and J lost 4 bases; unmatched junction nucleotides: 6. CDR3 DNA sequence: TGTGCCAGCAGTGAGGGGCAGGGGGCCGCAGATACGCAGTATTTT. Its translation: CASSEGQGAADTQYF.

The V call is TRBV20-1, the J call TRBJ2-7; weak D call: TRBD2 (6 bases). Germline CDR1 is DFQATT and CDR2 is SNEGSKA (reference sequence). This CDR3 has 14 amino acids. V was shortened by 2 bases and J by 3 bases, with 14 bases between the two germline ends. Here the CDR3 DNA reads TGCAGTGCTAGACGTCTAGCGATGGGCTACGAGCAGTACTTC. Its protein is CSARRLAMGYEQYF.

This clonotype was detected a few times. The chain joins TRBV4-2 to TRBJ2-1; perhaps TRBD2 as D (7 bases). V was cut by 5 bases and J by 10 bases, with 18 bases left in between. The CDR3 has 14 residues. CDR1 is LGHNA and CDR2 is YNFKEQ in the germline V gene. The CDR3 nucleotides are TGTGCCAGCAGCTCGCGATTACGGGGGGCCGAGCAGTTCTTC. Translation gives CASSSRLRGAEQFF.

This clonotype was counted between two and nine times. This chain uses TRBV6-1 with TRBJ1-1, with D possibly matching TRBD1 (6 bases). The CDR3 covers 14 residues. Germline V gene lookup returns CDR1 MNHNS and CDR2 SASEGT. V was pared by 6 bases and J by 0 bases, with 11 bases between. As DNA, the CDR3 is TGTGCCAGCAGGAAGGGGGATTTGAACACTGAAGCTTTCTTT. Its protein is CASRKGDLNTEAFF.

Ten or more counts support this clonotype. V is TRBV20-1 and J is TRBJ2-1; TRBD2 agrees at 10 bases. Germline loops: CDR1 DFQATT, CDR2 SNEGSKA (reference sequence). V shed 6 bases and J 4 bases; nucleotides not matched to a gene: 9. This CDR3 contains 15 residues. The CDR3 nucleotides read TGCAGTGCAAGTGCGGGACTAGCGACGTACAATGAGCAGTTCTTC. Its protein is CSASAGLATYNEQFF.

The chain is built from TRBV19 and TRBJ2-2; 9 bases map to TRBD1. This CDR3 comprises 15 residues. Germline lookup yields CDR1 LNHDA and CDR2 SQIVND (reference sequence). V shed 6 bases, J shed 0 bases, and the junction held 2 bases outside the gene matches. Written as DNA, the CDR3 is TGTGCCAGTAGGGGACAGGGAACGAACACCGGGGAGCTGTTTTTT. Amino acid sequence: CASRGQGTNTGELFF.

This rearrangement joins TRBV29-1 to TRBJ2-1; 9 bases are a match to TRBD1. From germline, CDR1 is SQVTM and CDR2 ANQGSEA. This CDR3 spans 13 amino acids. V shed 4 bases and J 5 bases; nucleotides not matched to a gene: 3. CDR3 in amino acids: CSVAGQGNNEQFF. CDR3 in DNA: TGCAGCGTTGCCGGACAGGGGAACAATGAGCAGTTCTTC.

The sample holds a few counts of this clonotype. The chain links TRBV15 to TRBJ1-4; TRBD1 might be the D (5 bases). CDR1 is LNHNV and CDR2 is YYDKDF in the germline V gene (reference sequence). The CDR3 has 18 residues. Trimming took 1 base from V and 10 from J, leaving 25 bases between them. DNA of the CDR3: TGTGCCACCAGCAGAGTCCTGGGTGGGGGTACGAGAGGGGCAAAACTGTTTTTT. It encodes CATSRVLGGGTRGAKLFF.

This clonotype was seen repeatedly, ten times or more. The chain is built from TRBV11-2 and TRBJ2-4; weak D call: TRBD1 (5 bases). This CDR3 has 14 residues. From germline, CDR1 is SGHAT and CDR2 FQNNGV. V dropped 1 base and J dropped 7 bases, with 11 bases sitting between them. The DNA of the CDR3 is TGTGCCAGCAGCTTAGCAGGGTTTTCGAACATTCAGTACTTC. Its protein is CASSLAGFSNIQYF.